These 5 T cell receptor beta chains share one sample of origin, sequenced in a study of cytomegalovirus exposure and HLA in healthy donors. The primer mix had 60 Vbeta and 13 Jbeta primers. Sequencing used immunoSEQ multiplex PCR; TCRdb keeps in-frame clones, though not all of them. The sample lists some 110,000 clones, 55% to 70% occurring once. Sequenced: PBMCs. The receptor set was obtained from a young woman in good health and CMV-seronegative.

The gene calls are TRBV5-1 and TRBJ1-1; D is perhaps TRBD1 (6 bases). Deletions cut 2 bases from V and 0 bases from J, with 14 bases between. Germline values: CDR1 SGHRS, CDR2 YFSETQ. This CDR3 is 16 amino acids long. CDR3 nucleotides: TGCGCCAGCAGCTTCGGTGCAGGGGCCTTGAACACTGAAGCTTTCTTT. It translates to CASSFGAGALNTEAFF.

In its sample, this clone was seen once. The rearrangement links TRBV7-6 to TRBJ1-2, with 8 bases aligning to TRBD1. V shed 3 bases, J shed 4 bases, and the junction held 4 bases outside the gene matches. This CDR3 has 14 amino acids. Germline loops: CDR1 SGHVS, CDR2 FNYEAQ. CDR3 nucleotide sequence: TGTGCCAGCAGCTTGGCGGGGACAGGCTATGGCTACACCTTC. Protein: CASSLAGTGYGYTF. Together with reference TRBV7-6 and TRBJ1-2, the CDR3 gives the full variable domain: GAGVSQSPRYKVTKRGQDVALRCDPISGHVSLYWYRQALGQGPEFLTYFNYEAQQDKSGLPNDRFSAERPEGSISTLTIQRTEQRDSAMYRCASSLAGTGYGYTFGSGTRLTVV.

The rearrangement links TRBV6-1 to TRBJ2-7; the match to TRBD2 covers 7 bases. Germline CDR1 MNHNS, CDR2 SASEGT. V shed 2 bases and J 0 bases; nucleotides not matched to a gene: 4. The CDR3 extends over 15 amino acids. CDR3 amino acids: CASSELAALSYEQYF. In DNA form, the CDR3 reads TGTGCCAGCAGTGAACTAGCGGCCCTCTCCTACGAGCAGTACTTC.

Points on this clone: Other DNA sequences from this sample encode an identical CDR3 as well. CDR3 sequence reads: CASSLTGPYGYTF. The CDR3, as DNA: TGTGCCAGCAGTCTAACAGGGCCCTATGGCTACACCTTC. The V and J genes are TRBV28 and TRBJ1-2; D possibly corresponds to TRBD1 (6 bases). From germline, CDR1 is MDHEN and CDR2 SYDVKM. Deletions cut 5 bases from V and 4 bases from J, with 11 bases between. CDR3 length: 13 amino acids.

This chain uses TRBV27 with TRBJ2-3; D may be TRBD1 (5 bases). V lost 1 base, J lost 5 bases, and 16 bases lay in between. Germline-derived CDR1 and CDR2 are MNHEY and SMNVEV (reference sequence). The CDR3 runs 16 residues. The CDR3 sequence: CASSLLGLGQGDTQYF. The CDR3 DNA follows: TGTGCCAGCAGTTTATTAGGCCTGGGCCAGGGAGATACGCAGTATTTT.